This TCR beta chain was documented in a study of response to subunit inactivated influenza vaccine. Study-level results: That few new T cells are recruited by each seasonal influenza vaccination was the authors' suggestion.

TCRdb reanalysed the RT-PCR reads using MiXCR and keeps one entry per CDR3 protein. The table includes around 160,000 distinct CDR3 sequences, approximately 11% detected once. Looked up from germline, CDR1 is MNHNY and CDR2 is SVGAGI (reference sequence). CDR3 length: 12 residues. Germline trimming cut 6 bases from V and 6 bases from J; bases unmatched to any gene: 4. Of note for this clonotype: The antigen is unknown.

The sequencing here drew on non-naive T cells sorted from PBMCs, taken roughly 48 days after vaccination. The sequence was collected from a man aged 50-60 years who received an inactivated influenza vaccine. The genes are TRBV6-6 and TRBJ2-5, with 7 positions matching TRBD1. The DNA of the CDR3 is TGTGCCAGCAGCACAGGGGTCCAGACCCAGTACTTC. This encodes CASSTGVQTQYF.